The rows below give T cell receptor beta chains drawn from one sample of a study of T-cell memory formation after mild COVID-19. TCRdb processed the 5' RACE reads anew with MiXCR; each CDR3 protein has one entry. The table records approximately 30,000 distinct CDR3 sequences, about 16% of them present only once. The sequenced sample consisted of PBMCs or a T cell subset sorted from them (not recorded which). These receptor sequences come from an adult who had mild COVID-19 (a few samples of this study predate the infection). Cell type and time point are not known. Both conserved end residues are part of each CDR3. The order of the fields is V gene, J gene, CDR3 protein.

TRBV7-8	TRBJ2-7	CASSLGVGEQYF
TRBV9	TRBJ1-1	CASPGEGEAFF
TRBV12-3/TRBV12-4	TRBJ2-1	CASSLEPAGGYNEQFF
TRBV9	TRBJ1-1	CASSVAPGSPEAFF
TRBV9	TRBJ2-7	CVSSVGSGTSYEQYF
TRBV3-1	TRBJ1-4	CASSQAGTVDEKLFF
TRBV2	TRBJ2-5	CASRSGRGGETQYF
TRBV7-9	TRBJ2-5	CASSSTGAVQETQYF
TRBV7-9	TRBJ1-3	CASSDQGGGNTIYF
TRBV7-2	TRBJ2-7	CASRSDRGWHEQYF
TRBV5-6	TRBJ1-1	CASSPLTGAEAFF
TRBV12-3/TRBV12-4	TRBJ1-2	CASSQGQGFGYTF
TRBV4-2	TRBJ1-1	CASSQDRMAQAEAFF
TRBV20-1	TRBJ2-7	CSARGGTGSFYEQYF
TRBV20-1	TRBJ2-3	CSAFQGGPNTQYF
TRBV7-9	TRBJ2-5	CASSLGATSGMWAQYF
TRBV12-3/TRBV12-4	TRBJ2-7	CASSLDSNYEQYF
TRBV9	TRBJ2-1	CASSVGQAKYNEQFF
TRBV11-3	TRBJ2-7	CASSLSGSSYEQYF
TRBV14	TRBJ1-1	CASSQDLPTRAFF
TRBV5-1	TRBJ2-1	CASTRGGPGEQFF
TRBV5-1	TRBJ2-1	CASSFQGVMTNEQFF
TRBV5-4	TRBJ1-1	CASSLARANTEAFF
TRBV5-1	TRBJ1-2	CASSLTVQNYGYTF
TRBV15	TRBJ2-7	CATSRETPGQGAYEQYF
TRBV6-2/TRBV6-3	TRBJ2-1	CASSYVERVLNEQFF
TRBV5-1	TRBJ2-3	CASSRAGGNTDTQYF
TRBV11-3	TRBJ2-3	CASSYRWGEDSGKEFTDTQYF
TRBV6-5	TRBJ2-3	CASSYSTWKADTQYF
TRBV12-3/TRBV12-4	TRBJ2-1	CASSLSGTRNEQFF
TRBV12-3/TRBV12-4	TRBJ2-5	CASSFVGGEETQYF
TRBV12-3/TRBV12-4	TRBJ2-1	CASSRGGTAYNEQFF
TRBV4-3	TRBJ2-1	CASSQDWGEDRGHEQFF
TRBV7-3	TRBJ1-6	CASSLTPRTGNSPLHF
TRBV12-3/TRBV12-4	TRBJ2-5	CASSKSQGRETQYF
TRBV30	TRBJ1-2	CAWSRDRVYDGYTF
TRBV5-1	TRBJ1-1	CASCPRDTNTEAFF
TRBV7-8	TRBJ1-4	CASSLSSISGATNEKLFF
TRBV13	TRBJ2-7	CASSSTTGVFYEQYF
TRBV4-1	TRBJ2-1	CASSQEATSGRYNEQFF
TRBV20-1	TRBJ1-3	CSAANTGGSGNTIYF
TRBV3-1	TRBJ2-1	CASSQDFGGGQSEQFF
TRBV5-5	TRBJ2-5	CASSLGVTGQETQYF
TRBV6-5	TRBJ2-7	CASSLRGTGAYEQYF
TRBV24-1	TRBJ2-3	CATSERGPGITDTQYF
TRBV6-2/TRBV6-3	TRBJ1-2	CASSSGTVNGYTF
TRBV18	TRBJ2-1	CASSPSLVGGDEQFF
TRBV4-2	TRBJ1-1	CASSRGGGRVTEAFF
TRBV5-6	TRBJ2-1	CASSLIRLSSYNEQFF
TRBV19	TRBJ1-1	CRGTASSTGRGTEAFF
TRBV4-2	TRBJ2-1	CASSQEYRLAGDNEQFF
TRBV15	TRBJ2-3	CATSRADSWSTDTQYF
TRBV3-1	TRBJ1-1	CASTRNHGEAFF
TRBV6-2/TRBV6-3	TRBJ2-1	CASSYDGTPYNEQFF
TRBV9	TRBJ2-1	CASSVNSGSGGNEQFF